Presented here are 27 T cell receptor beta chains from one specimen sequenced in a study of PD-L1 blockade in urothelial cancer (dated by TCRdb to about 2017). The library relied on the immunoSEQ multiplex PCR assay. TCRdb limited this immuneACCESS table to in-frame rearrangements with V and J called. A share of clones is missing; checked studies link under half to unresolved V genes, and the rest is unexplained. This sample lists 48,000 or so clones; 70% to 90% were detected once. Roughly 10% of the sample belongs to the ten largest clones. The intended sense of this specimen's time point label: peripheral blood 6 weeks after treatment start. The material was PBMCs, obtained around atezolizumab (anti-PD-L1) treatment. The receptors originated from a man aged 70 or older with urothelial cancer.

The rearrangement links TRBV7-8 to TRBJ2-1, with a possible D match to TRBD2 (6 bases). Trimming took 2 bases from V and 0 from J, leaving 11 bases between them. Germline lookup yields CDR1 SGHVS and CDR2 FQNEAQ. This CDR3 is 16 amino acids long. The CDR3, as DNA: TGTGCCAGCAGCTTAACTAGCCCAAACTCCTACAATGAGCAGTTCTTC. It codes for CASSLTSPNSYNEQFF.

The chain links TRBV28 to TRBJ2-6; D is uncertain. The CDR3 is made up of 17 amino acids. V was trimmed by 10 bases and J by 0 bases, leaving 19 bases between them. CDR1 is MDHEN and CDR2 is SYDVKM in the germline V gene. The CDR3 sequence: CATTRRSWSSGANVLTF. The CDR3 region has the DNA TGTGCCACCACCCGCCGTAGCTGGAGCTCTGGGGCCAACGTCCTGACTTTC.

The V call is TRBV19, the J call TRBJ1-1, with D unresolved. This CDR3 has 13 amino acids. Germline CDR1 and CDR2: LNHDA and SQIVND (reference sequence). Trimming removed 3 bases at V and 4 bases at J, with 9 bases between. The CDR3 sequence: CASSIPGFTEAFF. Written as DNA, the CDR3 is TGTGCCAGTAGTATCCCGGGTTTCACTGAAGCTTTCTTT.

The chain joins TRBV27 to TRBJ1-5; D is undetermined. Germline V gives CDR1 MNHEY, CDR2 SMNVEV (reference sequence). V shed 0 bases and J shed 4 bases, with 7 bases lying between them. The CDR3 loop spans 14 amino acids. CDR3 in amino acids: CASSLSGENQPQHF. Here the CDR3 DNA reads TGTGCCAGCAGTTTATCGGGCGAAAATCAGCCCCAGCATTTT.

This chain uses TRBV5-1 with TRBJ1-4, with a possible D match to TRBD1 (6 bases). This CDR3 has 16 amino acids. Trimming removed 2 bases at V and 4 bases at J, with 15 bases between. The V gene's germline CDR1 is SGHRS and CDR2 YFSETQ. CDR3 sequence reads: CASSLQQGINNEKLFF. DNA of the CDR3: TGCGCCAGCAGCTTACAACAGGGAATCAATAATGAAAAACTGTTTTTT.

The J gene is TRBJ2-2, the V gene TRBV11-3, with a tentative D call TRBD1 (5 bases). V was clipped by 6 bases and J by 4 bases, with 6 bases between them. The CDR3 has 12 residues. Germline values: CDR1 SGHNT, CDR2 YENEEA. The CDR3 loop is CASRGVTGELFF. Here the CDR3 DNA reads TGTGCCAGCAGAGGGGTCACCGGGGAGCTGTTTTTT.

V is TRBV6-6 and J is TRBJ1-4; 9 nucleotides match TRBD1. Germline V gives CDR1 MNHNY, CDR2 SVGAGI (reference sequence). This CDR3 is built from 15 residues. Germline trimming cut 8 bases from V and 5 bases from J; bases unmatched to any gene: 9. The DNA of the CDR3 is TGTGCCAGCGGGGACAGGGCGAGGGGGAATGAAAAACTGTTTTTT. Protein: CASGDRARGNEKLFF.

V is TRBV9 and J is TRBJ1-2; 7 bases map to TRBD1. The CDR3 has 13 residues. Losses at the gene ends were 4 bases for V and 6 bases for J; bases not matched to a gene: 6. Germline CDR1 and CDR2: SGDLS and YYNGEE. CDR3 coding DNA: TGTGCCAGCAGCCCCGGGGACAGCCATGGCTACACCTTC. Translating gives CASSPGDSHGYTF.

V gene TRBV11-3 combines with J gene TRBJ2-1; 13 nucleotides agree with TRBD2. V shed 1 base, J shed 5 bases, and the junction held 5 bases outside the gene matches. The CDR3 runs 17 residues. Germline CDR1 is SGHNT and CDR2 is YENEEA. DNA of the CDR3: TGTGCCAGCAGCTTAGGCACTAGCGGGAGGGTCCACAATGAGCAGTTCTTC. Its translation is CASSLGTSGRVHNEQFF.

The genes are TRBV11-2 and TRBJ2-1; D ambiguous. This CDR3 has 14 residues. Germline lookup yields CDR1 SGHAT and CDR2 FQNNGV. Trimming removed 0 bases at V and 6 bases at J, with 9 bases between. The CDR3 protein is CASSLDWPFNEQFF. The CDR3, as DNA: TGTGCCAGCAGCTTAGATTGGCCATTCAATGAGCAGTTCTTC.

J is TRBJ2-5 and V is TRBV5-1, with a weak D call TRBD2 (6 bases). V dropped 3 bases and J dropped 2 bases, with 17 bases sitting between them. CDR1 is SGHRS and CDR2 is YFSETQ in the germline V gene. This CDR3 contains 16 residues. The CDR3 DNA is TGCGCCAGCAGCTCGGCTAGCGTCTCGATTCAAGAGACCCAGTACTTC. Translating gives CASSSASVSIQETQYF.

The CDR3 region has the DNA TGTGCCAGCAGCTTTGGGGGAACAAGCGGGAGTAATTACGAGCAGTACTTC. Protein sequence: CASSFGGTSGSNYEQYF. The V gene is TRBV5-4, the J gene TRBJ2-7, with 8 bases matching TRBD2. Trimming took 2 bases from V and 4 from J; bases not matched to a gene: 14. Per germline, CDR1 SGHNT and CDR2 YYREEE (reference sequence). The CDR3 consists of 17 residues.

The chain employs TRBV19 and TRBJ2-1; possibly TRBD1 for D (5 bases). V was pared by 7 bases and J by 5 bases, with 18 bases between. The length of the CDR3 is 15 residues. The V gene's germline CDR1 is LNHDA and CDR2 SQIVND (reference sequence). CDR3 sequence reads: CASTNPGQVNNEQFF. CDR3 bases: TGTGCCAGTACCAACCCAGGACAAGTAAACAATGAGCAGTTCTTC.

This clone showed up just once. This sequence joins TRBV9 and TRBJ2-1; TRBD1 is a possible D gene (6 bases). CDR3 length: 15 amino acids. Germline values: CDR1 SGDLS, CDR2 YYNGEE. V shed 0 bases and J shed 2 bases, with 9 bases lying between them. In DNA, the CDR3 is TGTGCCAGCAGCGTAGGGCAGGGGCCCTACAATGAGCAGTTCTTC. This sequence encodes CASSVGQGPYNEQFF.

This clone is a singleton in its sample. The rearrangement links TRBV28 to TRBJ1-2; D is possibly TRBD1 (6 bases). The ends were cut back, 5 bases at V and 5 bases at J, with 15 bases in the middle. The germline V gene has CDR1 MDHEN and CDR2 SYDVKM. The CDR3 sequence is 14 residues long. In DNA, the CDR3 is TGTGCCAGCAGTGTGACCGGACAGATTTATGGCTACACCTTC. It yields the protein CASSVTGQIYGYTF.

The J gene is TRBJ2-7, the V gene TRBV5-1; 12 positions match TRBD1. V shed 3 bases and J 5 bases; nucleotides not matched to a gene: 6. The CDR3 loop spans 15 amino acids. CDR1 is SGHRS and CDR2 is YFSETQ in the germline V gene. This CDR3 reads CASSYGTGGRDEQYF. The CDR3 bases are TGCGCCAGCAGCTACGGGACAGGGGGCCGCGACGAGCAGTACTTC.

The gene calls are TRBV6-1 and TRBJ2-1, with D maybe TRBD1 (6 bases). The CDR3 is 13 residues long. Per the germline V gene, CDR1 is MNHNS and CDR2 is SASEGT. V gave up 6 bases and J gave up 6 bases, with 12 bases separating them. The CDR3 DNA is TGTGCCAGCAGACCCGGACAGAGCAATGAGCAGTTCTTC. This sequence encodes CASRPGQSNEQFF.

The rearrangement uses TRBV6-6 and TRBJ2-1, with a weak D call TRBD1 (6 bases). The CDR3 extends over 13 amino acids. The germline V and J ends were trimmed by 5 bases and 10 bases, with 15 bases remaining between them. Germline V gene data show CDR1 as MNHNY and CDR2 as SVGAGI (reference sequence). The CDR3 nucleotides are TGTGCCAGCAGTAGGGACACCTTTGGAGAGCAGTTCTTC. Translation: CASSRDTFGEQFF.

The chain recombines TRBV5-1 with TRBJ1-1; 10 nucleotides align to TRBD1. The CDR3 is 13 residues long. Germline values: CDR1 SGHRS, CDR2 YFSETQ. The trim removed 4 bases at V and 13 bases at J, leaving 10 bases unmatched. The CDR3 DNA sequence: TGCGCCAGCAGCGGGACAGGGGAGGTTAACTTTTTCTTT. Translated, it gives CASSGTGEVNFFF.

CDR3 in amino acids: CASSLRVRYGYTF. The CDR3 DNA is TGTGCCAGCAGTCTCAGGGTGAGGTATGGCTACACCTTC. V is TRBV28 and J is TRBJ1-2; TRBD1 might be the D (5 bases). Germline V lookup: CDR1 MDHEN, CDR2 SYDVKM. The CDR3 is made up of 13 amino acids. The V gene lost 5 bases and the J gene lost 5 bases, with 12 bases spanning the gap.

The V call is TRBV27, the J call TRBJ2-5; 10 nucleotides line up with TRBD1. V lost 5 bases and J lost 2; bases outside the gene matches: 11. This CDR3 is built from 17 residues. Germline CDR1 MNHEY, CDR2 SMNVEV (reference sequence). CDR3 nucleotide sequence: TGTGCCAGCAGTACCCGGGACAGGGGCCCCCTACAAGAGACCCAGTACTTC. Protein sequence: CASSTRDRGPLQETQYF.

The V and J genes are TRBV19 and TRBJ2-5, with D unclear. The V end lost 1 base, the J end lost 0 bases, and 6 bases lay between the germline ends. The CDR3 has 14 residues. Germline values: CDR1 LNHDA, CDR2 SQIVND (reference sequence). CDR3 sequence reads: CASSIVTDQETQYF. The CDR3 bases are TGTGCCAGTAGTATAGTTACAGACCAAGAGACCCAGTACTTC.

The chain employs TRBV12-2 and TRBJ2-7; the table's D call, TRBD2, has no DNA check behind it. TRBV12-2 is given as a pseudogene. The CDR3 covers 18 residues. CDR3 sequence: CASRLVIRWWGESYEQYF. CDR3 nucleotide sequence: TGTGCAAGTCGCTTAGTGATTAGGTGGTGGGGAGAATCCTACGAGCAGTACTTC.

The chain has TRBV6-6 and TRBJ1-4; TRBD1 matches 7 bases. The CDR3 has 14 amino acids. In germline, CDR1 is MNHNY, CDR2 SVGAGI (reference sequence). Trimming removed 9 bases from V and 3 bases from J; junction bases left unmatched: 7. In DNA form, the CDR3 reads TGTGCCAGTAGACAGGGACAGCCTAATGAAAAACTGTTTTTT. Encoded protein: CASRQGQPNEKLFF.

The CDR3 DNA reads TGTGCCAGTAACCCGATGGGCGGGGTAGGCTACAACACTGAAGCTTTCTTT. Protein: CASNPMGGVGYNTEAFF. The rearrangement joins TRBV19 to TRBJ1-1; D remains unclear. Germline values: CDR1 LNHDA, CDR2 SQIVND (reference sequence). This CDR3 is 17 amino acids long. Deletions cut 7 bases from V and 2 bases from J, with 23 bases between.

CDR3 amino acids: CASSSGAWTSGTYEQYF. DNA for the CDR3: TGTGCCAGCAGTTCGGGGGCCTGGACTAGCGGAACCTACGAGCAGTACTTC. V is TRBV28 and J is TRBJ2-7, with 10 bases matching TRBD2. The V gene end was trimmed by 4 bases and the J gene end by 2 bases; junction bases not matched to a gene: 11. Germline-derived CDR1 and CDR2 are MDHEN and SYDVKM. The CDR3 has 17 amino acids. Filled out from reference TRBV28 and TRBJ2-7, the complete variable domain reads DVKVTQSSRYLVKRTGEKVFLECVQDMDHENMFWYRQDPGLGLRLIYFSYDVKMKEKGDIPEGYSVSREKKERFSLILESASTNQTSMYLCASSSGAWTSGTYEQYFGPGTRLTVT.

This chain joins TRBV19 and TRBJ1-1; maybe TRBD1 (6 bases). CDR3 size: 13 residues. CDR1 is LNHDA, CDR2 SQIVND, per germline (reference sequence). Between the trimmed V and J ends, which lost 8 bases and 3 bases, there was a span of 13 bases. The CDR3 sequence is CASHTGQDTEAFF. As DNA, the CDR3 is TGTGCCAGTCATACAGGGCAAGACACTGAAGCTTTCTTT.